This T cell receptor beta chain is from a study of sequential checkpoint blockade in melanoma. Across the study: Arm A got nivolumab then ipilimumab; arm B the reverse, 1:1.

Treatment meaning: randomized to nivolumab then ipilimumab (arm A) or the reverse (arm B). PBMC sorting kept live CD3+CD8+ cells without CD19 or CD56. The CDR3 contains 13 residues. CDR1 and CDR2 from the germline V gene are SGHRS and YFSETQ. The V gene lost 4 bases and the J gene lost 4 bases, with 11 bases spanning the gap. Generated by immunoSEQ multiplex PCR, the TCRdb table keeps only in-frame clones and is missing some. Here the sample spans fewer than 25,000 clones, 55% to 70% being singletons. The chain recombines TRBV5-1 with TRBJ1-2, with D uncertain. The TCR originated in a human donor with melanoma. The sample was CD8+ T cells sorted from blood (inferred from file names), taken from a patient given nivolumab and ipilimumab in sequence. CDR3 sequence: CASSHLSSYGYTF. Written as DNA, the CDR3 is TGCGCCAGCAGCCATCTGAGTTCCTATGGCTACACCTTC.